One sample yielded the 3 T cell receptor beta chains listed below, sequenced in a study of blood T cell repertoires in COVID-19. Some clones are missing from TCRdb's copy, which holds only in-frame ones; the method was immunoSEQ multiplex PCR. The table lists hundreds of thousands of clones, approximately 92% of them singletons. Sequencing was carried out using PBMCs or T cells enriched from blood (not recorded which). The source is a man aged 30 to 39 who had recovered from COVID-19.

This clone was observed once. In the same sample, other DNA sequences code for this CDR3. The chain employs TRBV3-1 (or the pseudogene TRBV3-2) and TRBJ2-1; D ambiguous. The germline V gene encodes CDR1 LGHDT and CDR2 YNNKEL (reference sequence). CDR3 length: 15 amino acids. V was cut by 4 bases and J by 0 bases, with 10 bases left in between. Here the CDR3 DNA reads TGTGCCAGCAGCCTAGCCGGCGGCTCCTACAATGAGCAGTTCTTC. Its protein product is CASSLAGGSYNEQFF.

The rearrangement joins TRBV7-9 to TRBJ2-1; TRBD2 aligns across 12 bases. The CDR3 totals 14 residues. Germline trimming cut 8 bases from V and 7 bases from J; bases unmatched to any gene: 6. Per germline, CDR1 SEHNR and CDR2 FQNEAQ (reference sequence). CDR3 DNA sequence: TGTGCCAGCCCCAGGACTAGCGGGACGAATGAGCAGTTCTTC. Protein: CASPRTSGTNEQFF.

The chain uses TRBV5-1 and TRBJ2-7, with 11 nucleotides matching TRBD2. The trim removed 4 bases at V and 3 bases at J, leaving 6 bases unmatched. Per the germline V gene, CDR1 is SGHRS and CDR2 is YFSETQ. The CDR3 consists of 15 residues. As DNA, the CDR3 is TGCGCCAGCAGCCCCGGGACTAGCGGACACTACGAGCAGTACTTC. It translates to CASSPGTSGHYEQYF. The full variable domain, with the rest looked up from reference TRBV5-1 and TRBJ2-7, is KAGVTQTPRYLIKTRGQQVTLSCSPISGHRSVSWYQQTPGQGLQFLFEYFSETQRNKGNFPGRFSGRQFSNSRSEMNVSTLELGDSALYLCASSPGTSGHYEQYFGPGTRLTVT.